Sequencing of this TCR beta chain was carried out in a study of T-cell memory formation after mild COVID-19. This clonotype was counted a few times. The antigen is unknown. TCRdb itself ran the 5' RACE reads through MiXCR, one entry per CDR3 protein. The data contain some 600,000 distinct CDR3 sequences, around 15% of them singletons. Broader study findings: Cross-reactive memory seemingly joined, as some responding clones were found in pre-infection memory. Whether day 37 second-wave clones are SARS-CoV-2-specific was not confirmed.

Sequencing used PBMCs or a T cell subset sorted from them (not recorded which). The TCR originated in an adult woman who had mild COVID-19 (a few samples of this study predate the infection). Cell type and time point are not known.

CDR3 in amino acids: CASTLPSGSEQYF. The CDR3 coding sequence is TGTGCCAGCACCTTACCCTCCGGGTCCGAGCAGTACTTC. J is TRBJ2-7 and V is TRBV6-2 or TRBV6-3; D remains unclear. In germline, CDR1 is MNHEY, CDR2 SVGEGT. The V end lost 7 bases, the J end lost 6 bases, and 16 bases lay between the germline ends. The length of the CDR3 is 13 residues.